The rows below give T cell receptor beta chains drawn from one sample of a study of fetal regulatory T cell absence and autoimmunity. The method was immunoSEQ multiplex PCR; TCRdb's version includes in-frame clones alone and lacks a portion of them. The table has 85,000 to 100,000 clones, 72% seen once. The specimen sequenced was pancreas tissue. The receptors shown here come from a male donor with IPEX syndrome. Both conserved end residues are part of each CDR3. Each record gives: V gene, clone size, D gene, J gene, CDR3 DNA, CDR3 protein. A D gene is named only where the DNA matches it firmly. Clone size is not always given. Where it is, it says once, few, many or a class for expanded clones.

v_call: TRBV10-2
clone_size: -
d_call: -
j_call: TRBJ1-2
cdr3_nt: TGCGCCAGCAGTGACAAAACTAACTATGGCTACACCTTC
cdr3_aa: CASSDKTNYGYTF

v_call: TRBV5-6
clone_size: -
d_call: TRBD1
j_call: TRBJ2-5
cdr3_nt: TGTGCCAGCAGCTCAGGACAGGCCCTACGGGGAGAGACCCAGTACTTC
cdr3_aa: CASSSGQALRGETQYF

v_call: TRBV23-1
clone_size: -
d_call: -
j_call: TRBJ2-7
cdr3_nt: TGCGCCAGCAGTCAATTCGAGCGTAGCGGACTCTCCTACGAGCAGTACTTC
cdr3_aa: CASSQFERSGLSYEQYF

v_call: TRBV7-2
clone_size: -
d_call: -
j_call: TRBJ2-7
cdr3_nt: TGTGCCAGCAGCCCGCCGAGCTCCTACGAGCAGTACTTC
cdr3_aa: CASSPPSSYEQYF

v_call: TRBV2
clone_size: -
d_call: TRBD2
j_call: TRBJ2-1
cdr3_nt: TGTGCCAGCAGTGGACTAGCGGGGGGGTACAATGAGCAGTTCTTC
cdr3_aa: CASSGLAGGYNEQFF

v_call: TRBV5-1
clone_size: -
d_call: -
j_call: TRBJ1-2
cdr3_nt: TGCGCCAGCAGCTTGCGGCCGAGGCACAGGATCACCTTC
cdr3_aa: CASSLRPRHRITF

v_call: TRBV30
clone_size: -
d_call: -
j_call: TRBJ2-5
cdr3_nt: TGTGCCTGGAGTGTATTTGAGACCCAGTACTTC
cdr3_aa: CAWSVFETQYF

v_call: TRBV6-6
clone_size: -
d_call: TRBD1
j_call: TRBJ2-5
cdr3_nt: TGTGCCAGCAGTTACTCGACAGGGCGAGAGACCCAGTACTTC
cdr3_aa: CASSYSTGRETQYF

v_call: TRBV5-6
clone_size: few
d_call: TRBD2
j_call: TRBJ2-7
cdr3_nt: TGTGCCAGCAGGAGGACTAGCGGGAGGACATCCTACGAGCAGTACTTC
cdr3_aa: CASRRTSGRTSYEQYF

v_call: TRBV15
clone_size: -
d_call: -
j_call: TRBJ1-1
cdr3_nt: TGTGCCACCAGCAGAGATTTACCCGGGGACGCTCGGGGCACTGAAGCTTTCTTT
cdr3_aa: CATSRDLPGDARGTEAFF

v_call: TRBV2
clone_size: few
d_call: -
j_call: TRBJ2-5
cdr3_nt: TGTGCCAGCAAAATGGAGACCCAGTACTTC
cdr3_aa: CASKMETQYF